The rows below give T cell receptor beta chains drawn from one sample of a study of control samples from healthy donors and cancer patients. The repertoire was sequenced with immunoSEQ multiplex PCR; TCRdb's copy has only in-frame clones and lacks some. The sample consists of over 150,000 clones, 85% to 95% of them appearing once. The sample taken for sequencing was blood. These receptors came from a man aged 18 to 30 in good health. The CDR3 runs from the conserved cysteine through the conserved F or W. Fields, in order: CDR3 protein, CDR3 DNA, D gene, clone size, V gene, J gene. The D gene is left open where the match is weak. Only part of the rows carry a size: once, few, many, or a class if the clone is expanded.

CASAGGASGNNEQFF	TGTGCCAGCGCTGGCGGGGCTAGCGGAAACAATGAGCAGTTCTTC	TRBD2	.	TRBV28	TRBJ2-1
CASSGAGTGPMEQYF	TGTGCCAGCAGTGGAGCCGGGACAGGCCCGATGGAGCAGTACTTC	TRBD1	.	TRBV6-1	TRBJ2-7
CASSQDSGNTIYF	TGTGCCAGCAGCCAAGATTCTGGAAACACCATATATTTT	.	.	TRBV3-1/TRBV3-2	TRBJ1-3
CASGHLLRDRVHNEQFF	TGTGCTAGTGGTCACTTACTCCGGGACAGGGTTCACAATGAGCAGTTCTTC	TRBD1	.	TRBV12-5	TRBJ2-1
CASSPSGVEQYF	TGTGCCAGCTCACCGAGCGGCGTGGAGCAGTACTTC	.	.	TRBV18	TRBJ2-7
CASSPIWLGSTDTQYF	TGTGCCAGTAGTCCTATCTGGCTGGGGAGCACAGATACGCAGTATTTT	.	.	TRBV19	TRBJ2-3
CASSGTGLGDTQYF	TGTGCCAGCAGCGGGACAGGGTTGGGAGATACGCAGTATTTT	TRBD1	.	TRBV9	TRBJ2-3
CASSPGLDSGNTIYF	TGTGCCAGCAGCCCGGGACTCGACTCTGGAAACACCATATATTTT	.	.	TRBV9	TRBJ1-3
CASREGNSGNQPQHF	TGTGCCAGCAGAGAGGGAAACAGCGGCAATCAGCCCCAGCATTTT	.	.	TRBV28	TRBJ1-5
CASRRLAGHTQYF	TGTGCCAGCAGAAGACTAGCGGGGCATACGCAGTATTTT	TRBD2	.	TRBV2	TRBJ2-3
CAPNAGSQETQYF	TGTGCGCCGAACGCAGGTTCCCAAGAGACCCAGTACTTC	.	once	TRBV12-2	TRBJ2-5
CASSPPSGMYTEAFF	TGTGCCAGCTCACCACCGTCCGGGATGTACACTGAAGCTTTCTTT	.	.	TRBV18	TRBJ1-1
CASSFGTGARDTQYF	TGTGCCAGCAGCTTCGGGACAGGGGCTAGGGATACGCAGTATTTT	TRBD1	.	TRBV11-3	TRBJ2-3
CASSLSPLAGGASEQFF	TGTGCCAGCAGCTTGAGCCCACTAGCGGGGGGGGCAAGTGAGCAGTTCTTC	TRBD2	.	TRBV5-4	TRBJ2-1
CASSSTEVRLGSDEQFF	TGTGCCAGCAGCTCAACGGAGGTTAGACTGGGGTCGGATGAGCAGTTCTTC	.	.	TRBV7-2	TRBJ2-1
CASSSGAGQGSFEQYF	TGTGCCAGCAGCTCAGGGGCGGGACAGGGATCCTTCGAGCAGTACTTC	TRBD1	few	TRBV11-2	TRBJ2-7
CASSENQPQHF	TGTGCCAGCAGTGAAAATCAGCCCCAGCATTTT	.	.	TRBV28	TRBJ1-5
CASRSGENTIYF	TGTGCCAGCAGATCAGGCGAAAACACCATATATTTT	.	.	TRBV18	TRBJ1-3
CASSLDRYRGYGYTF	TGTGCCAGCAGCTTAGACCGATACAGGGGCTATGGCTACACCTTC	TRBD1	.	TRBV11-2	TRBJ1-2
CASSLASPGLAGSEQFF	TGTGCCAGCAGCTTAGCTTCACCGGGACTAGCGGGGAGTGAGCAGTTCTTC	TRBD2	.	TRBV7-9	TRBJ2-1
CASRQGSYNEQFF	TGTGCCAGCAGACAGGGATCCTACAATGAGCAGTTCTTC	.	.	TRBV6-5	TRBJ2-1
CATSDLGQGPGELFF	TGTGCCACCAGTGACCTTGGACAGGGGCCCGGGGAGCTGTTTTTT	TRBD1	once	TRBV24-1	TRBJ2-2
CASSKGRQGSPRTPLHF	TGTGCCAGCAGCAAAGGCCGGCAGGGGAGCCCCAGGACACCCCTCCACTTT	.	.	TRBV21-1	TRBJ1-6
CASSPWDRGDYGYTF	TGTGCCAGCAGCCCGTGGGACAGGGGAGATTATGGCTACACCTTC	TRBD1	.	TRBV7-9	TRBJ1-2
CASSKGNSRFSTDTQYF	TGTGCCAGCAGCAAAGGTAACAGTCGATTTAGCACAGATACGCAGTATTTT	.	.	TRBV21-1	TRBJ2-3
CSARGGSEQYF	TGCAGTGCTAGAGGGGGAAGCGAGCAGTACTTC	.	.	TRBV20-1	TRBJ2-7
CASISGTGNTEAFF	TGCGCCAGCATTTCCGGGACAGGGAACACTGAAGCTTTCTTT	TRBD1	.	TRBV5-1	TRBJ1-1
CASTTGQGPYNEQFF	TGTGCCAGCACCACCGGACAGGGACCATACAATGAGCAGTTCTTC	TRBD1	.	TRBV7-9	TRBJ2-1
CASSEFSGQGAFSYEQYF	TGTGCCAGCAGTGAGTTCTCGGGACAGGGGGCCTTCTCCTACGAGCAGTACTTC	TRBD1	.	TRBV25-1	TRBJ2-7
CSVTDRGSLTYGYTF	TGCAGCGTTACGGACAGGGGGTCGTTAACCTATGGCTACACCTTC	TRBD1	.	TRBV29-1	TRBJ1-2
CASSPGRDHQPQHF	TGTGCCAGCAGTCCGGGACGGGATCATCAGCCCCAGCATTTT	.	.	TRBV2	TRBJ1-5
CASSNPRGQETQYF	TGCGCCAGCAGCAACCCCAGGGGCCAAGAGACCCAGTACTTC	.	.	TRBV5-1	TRBJ2-5
CASSLWGRGFDEQYF	TGTGCCAGCAGCTTGTGGGGCAGGGGCTTCGACGAGCAGTACTTC	.	.	TRBV5-5	TRBJ2-7
CASSLSRKTYEQYF	TGTGCCAGCAGCTTGAGCAGGAAAACCTACGAGCAGTACTTC	.	.	TRBV5-6	TRBJ2-7
CAWRALGGEETQYF	TGTGCCTGGAGGGCCCTTGGCGGGGAGGAGACCCAGTACTTC	.	.	TRBV30	TRBJ2-5
CASSQAGGEQFF	TGTGCCAGCAGCCAAGCGGGGGGCGAGCAGTTCTTC	.	.	TRBV3-1/TRBV3-2	TRBJ2-1
CASSQDRGRSGELFF	TGTGCCAGCAGCCAAGACAGGGGGCGATCCGGGGAGCTGTTTTTT	TRBD1	.	TRBV5-4	TRBJ2-2
CASSAYVGTYQETQYF	TGTGCCAGCTCAGCCTACGTAGGGACTTACCAAGAGACCCAGTACTTC	.	.	TRBV18	TRBJ2-5
CASSQSGTGTEAFF	TGCGCCAGCAGCCAAAGTGGGACAGGGACTGAAGCTTTCTTT	TRBD1	.	TRBV4-1	TRBJ1-1
CASMSAYNQPQHF	TGTGCCAGTATGTCAGCCTACAATCAGCCCCAGCATTTT	.	.	TRBV19	TRBJ1-5
CAISENSANTGELFF	TGTGCCATCAGTGAGAACAGTGCGAACACCGGGGAGCTGTTTTTT	.	.	TRBV10-3	TRBJ2-2
CSVELFQSNEQYF	TGCAGCGTTGAGCTATTCCAATCGAACGAGCAGTACTTC	.	.	TRBV29-1	TRBJ2-7
CASSSTGLNEKLFF	TGTGCCAGCAGTTCGACAGGCCTCAATGAAAAACTGTTTTTT	.	.	TRBV6-5	TRBJ1-4
CASGSGDTQYF	TGTGCCAGCGGGTCCGGGGATACGCAGTATTTT	.	.	TRBV2	TRBJ2-3
CASSDRANSNQPQHF	TGTGCCAGCTCAGACAGGGCCAATAGCAATCAGCCCCAGCATTTT	TRBD1	.	TRBV18	TRBJ1-5
CASTLGGVGEQYF	TGCGCCAGCACCCTAGGGGGGGTGGGGGAGCAGTACTTC	.	.	TRBV5-1	TRBJ2-7
CASSAGTQQFF	TGTGCCAGCTCAGCCGGGACCCAGCAGTTCTTC	.	.	TRBV18	TRBJ2-1
CASSLTGLYEQYF	TGTGCCAGCAGTTTGACAGGTCTTTACGAGCAGTACTTC	.	.	TRBV6-5	TRBJ2-7
CASRTNGDTGELFF	TGTGCCAGCAGGACTAACGGGGACACCGGGGAGCTGTTTTTT	.	.	TRBV6-9	TRBJ2-2
CASSAGGPSGNTIYF	TGTGCCAGCAGCGCTGGGGGGCCCTCTGGAAACACCATATATTTT	.	once	TRBV9	TRBJ1-3
CASSHGQGDSPLHF	TGTGCCAGCAGCCACGGACAGGGAGATTCACCCCTCCACTTT	TRBD1	.	TRBV3-1/TRBV3-2	TRBJ1-6
CATSDSGGAYLNEKLFF	TGTGCCACCAGTGATTCGGGGGGCGCCTACCTTAATGAAAAACTGTTTTTT	.	.	TRBV24-1	TRBJ1-4
CAWSVIRSDEQYF	TGTGCCTGGAGTGTTATTCGGTCCGACGAGCAGTACTTC	.	.	TRBV30	TRBJ2-7
CSVRGTDNGYTF	TGCAGCGTTAGGGGGACAGATAATGGCTACACCTTC	TRBD1	.	TRBV29-1	TRBJ1-2